A selection of T cell receptor beta chains follows, all from one sample in a study of T-cell reconstitution after alpha-beta-depleted transplantation in children. TCRdb redid the calling of the PCR reads with MiXCR, one entry per CDR3 protein. The table records fewer than 550,000 distinct CDR3 sequences, roughly 16% of them present only once. The sample here was PBMCs, mostly from graft donor cells, taken 360 days after TCRalphabeta/CD19-depleted stem cell transplant. These TCRs come from a boy in the first two years of life who had a stem cell transplant for Wiskott-Aldrich syndrome, so the T cells may come from the graft donor. CDR3s include the opening cysteine and the closing phenylalanine or tryptophan. The D gene is left open where the match is weak. Clone size is stated in some rows and not others, as once, few, many or a class when expanded.

length: 13
V: TRBV24-1
J: TRBJ2-4
D: TRBD2
size: few
DNA: TGTGCCAGCTCCGGGGGGGCCAAAAACATTCAGTACTTC
CDR3: CASSGGAKNIQYF

length: 14
V: TRBV4-1
J: TRBJ2-7
D: -
size: many
DNA: TGCGCCAGCAGCCAACCGGGACAAACCTACGAGCAGTACTTC
CDR3: CASSQPGQTYEQYF

length: 14
V: TRBV6-2/TRBV6-3
J: TRBJ1-5
D: -
size: once
DNA: TGTGCCAGCAGTTACCCAGGGCCTAATCAGCCCCAGCATTTT
CDR3: CASSYPGPNQPQHF

length: 14
V: TRBV9
J: TRBJ1-1
D: TRBD1
size: few
DNA: TGTGCCAGCAGCGTAGTGGACAGGGTAACTGAAGCTTTCTTT
CDR3: CASSVVDRVTEAFF

length: 15
V: TRBV24-1
J: TRBJ2-1
D: TRBD1
size: -
DNA: TGTGCCACCAGTAGGGGACAGGGGGACTACAATGAGCAGTTCTTC
CDR3: CATSRGQGDYNEQFF

length: 13
V: TRBV7-8
J: TRBJ1-3
D: -
size: few
DNA: TGTGCCAGCAGCTTAGCGCTCCGAAACACCATATATTTT
CDR3: CASSLALRNTIYF

length: 16
V: TRBV7-6
J: TRBJ2-2
D: -
size: -
DNA: TGTGCCAGCAGGATAGGGGTTCGCGGGAACACCGGGGAGCTGTTTTTT
CDR3: CASRIGVRGNTGELFF

length: 12
V: TRBV29-1
J: TRBJ2-2
D: -
size: -
DNA: TGCAGCGTGGTGCGTACCCCCGGGGAGCTGTTTTTT
CDR3: CSVVRTPGELFF

length: 14
V: TRBV7-8
J: TRBJ2-7
D: TRBD1
size: -
DNA: TGTGCCAGCAGCTATGGACAGGGGGGGTACGAGCAGTACTTC
CDR3: CASSYGQGGYEQYF

length: 14
V: TRBV27
J: TRBJ2-1
D: TRBD2
size: few
DNA: TGTGCCAGCAGTTTCAGCGGGGGGGTCAATGAGCAGTTCTTC
CDR3: CASSFSGGVNEQFF

length: 15
V: TRBV7-6
J: TRBJ2-3
D: -
size: few
DNA: TGTGCCAGCAGCTTAGATAGGTTGAGAACAGATACGCAGTATTTT
CDR3: CASSLDRLRTDTQYF

length: 15
V: TRBV29-1
J: TRBJ1-1
D: -
size: few
DNA: TGCAGCGTTGACGGGAGTCCAAACCCTTGGACTGAAGCTTTCTTT
CDR3: CSVDGSPNPWTEAFF

length: 14
V: TRBV5-1
J: TRBJ2-4
D: -
size: -
DNA: TGCGCCAGCAGACCTCTGGGATCCAAAAACATTCAGTACTTC
CDR3: CASRPLGSKNIQYF

length: 16
V: TRBV12-3/TRBV12-4
J: TRBJ2-2
D: TRBD2
size: few
DNA: TGTGCCAGCAGTTTCGGGAGGCTAGCATTCACCGGGGAGCTGTTTTTT
CDR3: CASSFGRLAFTGELFF

length: 16
V: TRBV12-3/TRBV12-4
J: TRBJ2-7
D: TRBD2
size: -
DNA: TGTGCCAGCAGTTCCCAGACGGGGGGGCGTTCCTACGAGCAGTACTTC
CDR3: CASSSQTGGRSYEQYF

length: 12
V: TRBV20-1
J: TRBJ2-3
D: TRBD2
size: many
DNA: TGCAGTGCTAGAAGGGGAGGGGATACGCAGTATTTT
CDR3: CSARRGGDTQYF

length: 14
V: TRBV6-1
J: TRBJ2-7
D: TRBD1
size: -
DNA: TGTGCCAGCAAAAGGACAGGGGTCCACCACGAGCAGTACTTC
CDR3: CASKRTGVHHEQYF

length: 13
V: TRBV18
J: TRBJ1-6
D: -
size: -
DNA: TGTGCCAGCTCACCAAATACCAATTCACCCCTCCACTTT
CDR3: CASSPNTNSPLHF

length: 14
V: TRBV4-1
J: TRBJ1-1
D: -
size: many
DNA: TGCGCCAGCAGCCCCAAAAGGGGTCCTCGCGAAGCTTTCTTT
CDR3: CASSPKRGPREAFF

length: 15
V: TRBV4-2
J: TRBJ2-5
D: -
size: -
DNA: TGTGCCAGCAGCCAAGAGGGACTCCTAGTCGAGACCCAGTACTTC
CDR3: CASSQEGLLVETQYF

length: 19
V: TRBV6-2/TRBV6-3
J: TRBJ2-1
D: -
size: -
DNA: TGTGCCAGCAGTTACTACGGTCGGGCCTCGACTAGGAAATGGAATGAGCAGTTCTTC
CDR3: CASSYYGRASTRKWNEQFF

length: 15
V: TRBV10-3
J: TRBJ2-6
D: -
size: -
DNA: TGTGCCATAAGAAATCTAGTGCAACGGGCCAGCGTCCTGACTTTC
CDR3: CAIRNLVQRASVLTF

length: 11
V: TRBV19
J: TRBJ1-2
D: -
size: few
DNA: TGTGCCAGTAGGGACCGGTATGGCTACACCTTC
CDR3: CASRDRYGYTF

length: 15
V: TRBV4-1
J: TRBJ2-7
D: TRBD2
size: once
DNA: TGCGCCAGCAGCCAAGTCGCCTACGGGGGGGACGAGCAGTACTTC
CDR3: CASSQVAYGGDEQYF

length: 15
V: TRBV5-1
J: TRBJ1-1
D: -
size: few
DNA: TGCGCCAGCAGCTTGTTCCAGGGAATGAACACTGAAGCTTTCTTT
CDR3: CASSLFQGMNTEAFF

length: 11
V: TRBV29-1
J: TRBJ2-2
D: -
size: many
DNA: TGCAGCGGAGGGCACACCGGGGAGCTGTTTTTT
CDR3: CSGGHTGELFF

length: 16
V: TRBV28
J: TRBJ2-7
D: TRBD2
size: -
DNA: TGTGCCAGCAGTGGGACTAGCGGGAGCCCCTCCTACGAGCAGTACTTC
CDR3: CASSGTSGSPSYEQYF

length: 15
V: TRBV7-9
J: TRBJ2-5
D: -
size: few
DNA: TGTGCCAGCAGCCCCAATTTAGTTGCCCTAGAGACCCAGTACTTC
CDR3: CASSPNLVALETQYF

length: 16
V: TRBV3-1
J: TRBJ2-1
D: TRBD2
size: -
DNA: TGTGCCAGCAGCCCCGGACTAGCGGGGGACCACAATGAGCAGTTCTTC
CDR3: CASSPGLAGDHNEQFF